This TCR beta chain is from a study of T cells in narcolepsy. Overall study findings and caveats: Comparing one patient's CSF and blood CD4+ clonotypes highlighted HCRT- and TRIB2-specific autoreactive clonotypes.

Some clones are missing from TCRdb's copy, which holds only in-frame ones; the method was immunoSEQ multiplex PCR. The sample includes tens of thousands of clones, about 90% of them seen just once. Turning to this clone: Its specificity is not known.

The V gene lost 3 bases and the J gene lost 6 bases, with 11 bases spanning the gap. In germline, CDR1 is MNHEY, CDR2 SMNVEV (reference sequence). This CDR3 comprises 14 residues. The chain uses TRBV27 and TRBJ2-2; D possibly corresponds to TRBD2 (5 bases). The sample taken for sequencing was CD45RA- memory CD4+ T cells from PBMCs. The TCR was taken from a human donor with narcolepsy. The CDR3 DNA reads TGTGCCAGCAGTTTTCGGGGAACGGCCGGGGAGCTGTTTTTT. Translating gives CASSFRGTAGELFF.